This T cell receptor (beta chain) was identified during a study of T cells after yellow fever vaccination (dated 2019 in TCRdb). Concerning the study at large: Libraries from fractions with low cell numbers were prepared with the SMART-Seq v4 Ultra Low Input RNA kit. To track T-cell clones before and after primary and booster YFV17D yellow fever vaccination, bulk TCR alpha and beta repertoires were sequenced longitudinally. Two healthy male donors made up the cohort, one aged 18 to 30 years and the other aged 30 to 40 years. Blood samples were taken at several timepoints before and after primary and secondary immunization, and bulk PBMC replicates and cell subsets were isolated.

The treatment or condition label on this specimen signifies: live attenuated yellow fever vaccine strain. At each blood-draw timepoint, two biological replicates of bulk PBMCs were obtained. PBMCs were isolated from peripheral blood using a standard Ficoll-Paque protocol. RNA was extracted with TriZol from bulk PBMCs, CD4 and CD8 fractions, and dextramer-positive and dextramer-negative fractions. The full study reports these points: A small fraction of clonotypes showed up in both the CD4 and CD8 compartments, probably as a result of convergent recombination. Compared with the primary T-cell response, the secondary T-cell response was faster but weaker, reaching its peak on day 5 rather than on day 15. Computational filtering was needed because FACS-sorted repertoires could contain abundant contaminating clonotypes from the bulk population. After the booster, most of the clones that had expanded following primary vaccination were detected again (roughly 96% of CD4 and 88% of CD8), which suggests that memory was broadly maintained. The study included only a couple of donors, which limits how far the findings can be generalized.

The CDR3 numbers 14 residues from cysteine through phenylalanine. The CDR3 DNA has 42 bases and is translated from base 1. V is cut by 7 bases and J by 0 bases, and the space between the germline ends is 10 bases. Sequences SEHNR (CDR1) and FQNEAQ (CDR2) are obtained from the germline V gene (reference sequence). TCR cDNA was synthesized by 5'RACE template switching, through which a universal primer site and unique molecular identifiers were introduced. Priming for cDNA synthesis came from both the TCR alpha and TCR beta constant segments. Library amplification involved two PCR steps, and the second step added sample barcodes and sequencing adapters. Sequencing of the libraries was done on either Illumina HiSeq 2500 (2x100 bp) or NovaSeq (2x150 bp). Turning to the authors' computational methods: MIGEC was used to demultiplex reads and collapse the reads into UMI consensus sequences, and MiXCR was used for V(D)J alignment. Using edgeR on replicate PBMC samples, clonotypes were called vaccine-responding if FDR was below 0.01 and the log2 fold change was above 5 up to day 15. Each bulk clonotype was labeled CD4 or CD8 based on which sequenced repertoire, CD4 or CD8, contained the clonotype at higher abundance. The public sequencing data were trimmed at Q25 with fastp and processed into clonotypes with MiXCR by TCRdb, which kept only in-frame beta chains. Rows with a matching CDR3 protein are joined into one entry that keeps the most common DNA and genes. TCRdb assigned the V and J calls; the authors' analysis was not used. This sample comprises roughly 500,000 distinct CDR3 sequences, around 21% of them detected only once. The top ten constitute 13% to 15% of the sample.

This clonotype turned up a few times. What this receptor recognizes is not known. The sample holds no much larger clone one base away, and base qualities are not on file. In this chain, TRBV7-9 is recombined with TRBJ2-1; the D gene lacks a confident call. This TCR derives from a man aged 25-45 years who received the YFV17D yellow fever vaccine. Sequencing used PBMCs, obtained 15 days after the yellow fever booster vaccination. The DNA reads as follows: TGTGCCAGCAACCAACAAAGCTCCTACAATGAGCAGTTCTTC. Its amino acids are CASNQQSSYNEQFF.